One sample yielded the 20 T cell receptor beta chains listed below, sequenced in a study of a mutant IDH1 vaccine in newly diagnosed glioma. TCRdb's copy holds only in-frame clones and misses some; the assay was immunoSEQ multiplex PCR. The table includes about 54,000 clones, approximately 80% detected once. Time point: baseline, week 1 (first vaccination visit). Documented treatment: pre-vaccination baseline after standard-of-care therapy. The sample in question was PBMCs, obtained from a glioma patient treated with radiotherapy, temozolomide or both. Receptors were obtained from a man aged 18 to 35 with glioma.

This clone was seen a few times. The CDR3 DNA reads TGTGCCAGCAGTTACGGACAGCTAAACACTGAAGCTTTCTTT. Its protein product is CASSYGQLNTEAFF. The V gene is TRBV6-5, the J gene TRBJ1-1; D is perhaps TRBD1 (6 bases). V lost 2 bases and J 2 bases, leaving 9 bases between the germline ends. In germline, CDR1 is MNHEY, CDR2 SVGAGI. The CDR3 runs to 14 residues.

The V gene is TRBV6-5, the J gene TRBJ2-3; tentatively, D is TRBD1 (5 bases). CDR1 and CDR2 from the germline V gene are MNHEY and SVGAGI. Trimming shortened V by 7 bases and J by 6 bases, and 20 bases separated the two germline ends. The CDR3 totals 15 residues. The CDR3 nucleotides are TGTGCCAGCAAACAAGGGGCGGTCTCTGTGGATACGCAGTATTTT. It encodes CASKQGAVSVDTQYF.

J is TRBJ2-7 and V is TRBV25-1; 9 nucleotides match TRBD2. Germline V lookup: CDR1 MGHDK, CDR2 SYGVNS. The CDR3 runs to 14 residues. V shed 4 bases, J shed 4 bases, and the junction held 5 bases outside the gene matches. CDR3 amino acids: CASSGPSGTYEQYF. The CDR3 coding sequence is TGTGCCAGCAGTGGCCCTAGCGGGACGTACGAGCAGTACTTC.

This rearrangement joins TRBV7-6 to TRBJ1-1; D is uncertain. Trimming took off 4 bases at V and 0 bases at J, with 12 bases between the two ends. The CDR3 runs to 15 residues. The V gene's germline CDR1 is SGHVS and CDR2 FNYEAQ. CDR3 in amino acids: CASSWGGAMNTEAFF. The CDR3 nucleotides are TGTGCCAGCAGCTGGGGAGGAGCGATGAACACTGAAGCTTTCTTT.

The J gene is TRBJ1-1, the V gene TRBV7-2, with TRBD1 matching over 7 bases. The CDR3 has 15 residues. J lost 1 base, V lost 5 bases, and 7 bases had no gene match. From germline, CDR1 is SGHTA and CDR2 FQGNSA. The CDR3 reads CASSAWDSRNTEAFF. The CDR3 DNA reads TGTGCCAGCAGCGCCTGGGACAGTCGGAACACTGAAGCTTTCTTT.

The chain links TRBV7-2 to TRBJ1-4; 10 bases line up with TRBD1. This CDR3 contains 16 residues. Germline loops: CDR1 SGHTA, CDR2 FQGNSA. Unmatched junction bases numbered 9, after V lost 5 bases and J lost 6 bases. The CDR3 loop reads CASSPRQGAGDEKLFF. DNA for the CDR3: TGTGCCAGCAGCCCGAGACAGGGGGCAGGTGATGAAAAACTGTTTTTT.

The chain links TRBV6-6 to TRBJ1-1; maybe TRBD1 (5 bases). Germline V lookup: CDR1 MNHNY, CDR2 SVGAGI (reference sequence). The CDR3 has 14 residues. The V and J ends lost 2 bases and 4 bases respectively, with 11 bases between them. This chain's CDR3 is CASSYEGHSTEAFF. Written as DNA, the CDR3 is TGTGCCAGCAGTTACGAGGGGCATAGCACTGAAGCTTTCTTT.

The rearrangement joins TRBV18 to TRBJ1-4; 8 bases line up with TRBD1. Germline CDR1 KGHSH, CDR2 LQKENI. The junction had 8 bases not matched to a gene; V was cut back by 2 bases and J by 3 bases. This CDR3 is built from 17 residues. The CDR3 DNA reads TGTGCCAGCTCACCATTGAGACAGGGGCCTGCTAATGAAAAACTGTTTTTT. Its protein is CASSPLRQGPANEKLFF.

V usage is TRBV25-1 and J usage is TRBJ1-4, with D tentatively TRBD1 (6 bases). The CDR3 contains 16 residues. V was clipped by 5 bases and J by 0 bases, with 13 bases between them. Germline CDR1 and CDR2: MGHDK and SYGVNS. CDR3 DNA: TGTGCCAGCAGTCCCCGGGACACCGCAACTAATGAAAAACTGTTTTTT. Encoded protein: CASSPRDTATNEKLFF.

The genes are TRBV19 and TRBJ1-1; TRBD1 is a possible D gene (6 bases). Germline loops: CDR1 LNHDA, CDR2 SQIVND (reference sequence). The CDR3 has 14 residues. Trimming stripped 2 bases from V and 4 bases from J, with 11 bases between. The CDR3 spells CASSITGTSTEAFF. The CDR3 DNA reads as TGTGCCAGTAGTATAACCGGGACAAGCACTGAAGCTTTCTTT.

This clone is medium-sized by share. This rearrangement joins TRBV19 to TRBJ2-7; D perhaps matches TRBD1 (6 bases). V shed 3 bases and J shed 4 bases, with 19 bases lying between them. Germline V gives CDR1 LNHDA, CDR2 SQIVND (reference sequence). CDR3 length equals 16 residues. DNA of the CDR3: TGTGCCAGTAGTATCGGCGGCGGGCAGGGGTTTTACGAGCAGTACTTC. It encodes CASSIGGGQGFYEQYF.

V and J are TRBV7-8 and TRBJ2-1, with D hard to call. The CDR3 extends over 14 amino acids. Trimming left V 5 bases short and J 7 bases short, with 15 bases between. In germline, CDR1 is SGHVS, CDR2 FQNEAQ. The CDR3 sequence: CASSLRERANEQFF. CDR3 nucleotides: TGTGCCAGCAGCCTCCGAGAGCGCGCGAATGAGCAGTTCTTC.

This clone occurred once. The chain uses TRBV6-5 and TRBJ1-3, with 7 bases that match TRBD1. The CDR3 is 15 residues long. The germline V gene has CDR1 MNHEY and CDR2 SVGAGI. Trimming cost V 7 bases and J 9 bases; bases outside gene matches: 15. This CDR3 reads CASKRDRLSAGTIYF. CDR3 coding DNA: TGTGCCAGCAAGCGGGACAGACTCTCGGCGGGCACCATATATTTT.

This clone was picked up one time. The rearrangement links TRBV19 to TRBJ1-2; D is uncertain. Germline CDR1 and CDR2: LNHDA and SQIVND (reference sequence). This CDR3 comprises 16 residues. Trimming removed 5 bases from V and 1 base from J, with 17 bases in between. The CDR3 here is CASSPSRDRYNYGYTF. The CDR3 DNA sequence: TGTGCCAGTAGTCCCTCCCGAGACCGGTATAACTATGGCTACACCTTC.

This chain uses TRBV6-5 with TRBJ1-1; D gene ambiguous. The CDR3 totals 14 residues. Germline-derived CDR1 and CDR2 are MNHEY and SVGAGI. V was shortened by 4 bases and J by 3 bases, with 12 bases between the two germline ends. The CDR3 sequence is CASSFGRAHTEAFF. CDR3 nucleotides: TGTGCCAGCAGTTTCGGGAGGGCCCACACTGAAGCTTTCTTT.

The genes are TRBV18 and TRBJ2-1; D gene ambiguous. Germline values: CDR1 KGHSH, CDR2 LQKENI. This CDR3 has 18 amino acids. V gave up 3 bases and J gave up 0 bases, with 18 bases separating them. The CDR3 nucleotides are TGTGCCAGCTCACCCCAGACAACTCTAATAAGCTCCTACAATGAGCAGTTCTTC. It codes for CASSPQTTLISSYNEQFF.

This clone was observed a single time. The genes are TRBV5-1 and TRBJ1-1; tentatively, D is TRBD1 (6 bases). The germline V gene encodes CDR1 SGHRS and CDR2 YFSETQ. V lost 2 bases and J 1 base, leaving 12 bases between the germline ends. This CDR3 has 15 residues. The CDR3 loop reads CASSFTPGQNTEAFF. DNA for the CDR3: TGCGCCAGCAGCTTTACTCCGGGACAGAACACTGAAGCTTTCTTT.

V usage is TRBV30 and J usage is TRBJ2-3, with 8 bases matching TRBD1. V lost 3 bases, J lost 3 bases, and 5 bases stayed unmatched. The CDR3 has 14 residues. The germline V gene encodes CDR1 GTSNPN and CDR2 SVGIG (reference sequence). DNA of the CDR3: TGTGCCTGGAGGGACAGGGAAAGGACAGATACGCAGTATTTT. Translation gives CAWRDRERTDTQYF.

This rearrangement joins TRBV9 to TRBJ2-7, with 8 bases fitting TRBD1. The CDR3 consists of 16 residues. Unmatched junction bases numbered 10, after V lost 3 bases and J lost 2 bases. Germline-derived CDR1 and CDR2 are SGDLS and YYNGEE. The CDR3 coding sequence is TGTGCCAGCAGCGCACAGGGGGAGACCAGGGCCTACGAGCAGTACTTC. The encoded protein is CASSAQGETRAYEQYF.

The chain recombines TRBV6-5 with TRBJ1-2; no firm D call. CDR3 length equals 11 residues. Trimming stripped 5 bases from V and 3 bases from J, with 4 bases between. CDR1 MNHEY and CDR2 SVGAGI come from the germline V gene. DNA of the CDR3: TGTGCCAGCAGTGGGGACTATGGCTACACCTTC. It is translated as CASSGDYGYTF.